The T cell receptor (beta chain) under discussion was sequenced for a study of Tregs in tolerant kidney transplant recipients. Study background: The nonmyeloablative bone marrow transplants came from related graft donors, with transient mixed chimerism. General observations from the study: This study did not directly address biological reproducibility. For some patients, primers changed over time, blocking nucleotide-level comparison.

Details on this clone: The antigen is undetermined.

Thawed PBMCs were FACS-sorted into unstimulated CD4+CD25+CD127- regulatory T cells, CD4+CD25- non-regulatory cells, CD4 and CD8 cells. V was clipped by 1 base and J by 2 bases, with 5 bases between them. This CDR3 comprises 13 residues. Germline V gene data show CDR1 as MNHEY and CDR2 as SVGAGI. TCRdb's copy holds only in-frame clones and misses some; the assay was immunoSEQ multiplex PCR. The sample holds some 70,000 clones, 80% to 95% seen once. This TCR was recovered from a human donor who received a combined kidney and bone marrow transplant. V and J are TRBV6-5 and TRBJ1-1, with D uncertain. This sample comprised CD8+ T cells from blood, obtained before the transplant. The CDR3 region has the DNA TGTGCCAGCAGTTACTTCGTAAACACTGAAGCTTTCTTT. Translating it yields CASSYFVNTEAFF.